These T cell receptor beta chains were read from a single sample in a study of identical twins. MiXCR, applied by TCRdb to the 5' RACE reads, yields one record per CDR3 protein. This table holds hundreds of thousands of distinct CDR3 sequences, roughly 7.1% found once. The data were also submitted as part of a second study, on yellow fever vaccine responses in identical twins.

The sample was PBMCs. The source of these receptors is a young woman in good health. CDR3s include the opening cysteine and the closing phenylalanine or tryptophan. A D gene is named only where the DNA matches it firmly. Rows give clone size only sometimes, using once, few, many, or a class for an expanded clone.

CASSQGGGRQETQYF | TGCGCCAGCAGCCAAGGAGGGGGACGCCAAGAGACCCAGTACTTC | TRBJ2-5 | few | TRBV4-1 | . | 15
CASSLAGPQETQYF | TGTGCCAGCAGTCTAGCGGGACCCCAAGAGACCCAGTACTTC | TRBJ2-5 | many | TRBV12-3/TRBV12-4 | TRBD2 | 14
CASCLGAGNEQFF | TGCGCCAGCTGCCTGGGGGCGGGCAATGAGCAGTTCTTC | TRBJ2-1 | many | TRBV5-1 | . | 13
CASSVRGTGNTGELFF | TGTGCCAGCAGCGTACGGGGGACAGGGAACACCGGGGAGCTGTTTTTT | TRBJ2-2 | few | TRBV7-6 | TRBD1 | 16
CASSFGWELNIQYF | TGCGCCAGCAGCTTTGGATGGGAGCTTAACATTCAGTACTTC | TRBJ2-4 | many | TRBV5-1 | . | 14
CASRSGTSGAPTDTQYF | TGCGCCAGCAGATCAGGGACTAGCGGGGCTCCTACAGATACGCAGTATTTT | TRBJ2-3 | few | TRBV5-1 | TRBD2 | 17
CASPGTSGRGSTDTQYF | TGTGCCAGCCCCGGGACTAGCGGGAGAGGGAGCACAGATACGCAGTATTTT | TRBJ2-3 | . | TRBV2 | TRBD2 | 17
CSASGHLNTEAFF | TGCAGTGCTTCGGGACACTTGAACACTGAAGCTTTCTTT | TRBJ1-1 | . | TRBV20-1 | . | 13
CASSPSPLTDTQYF | TGTGCCAGCAGTCCGTCGCCCCTCACAGATACGCAGTATTTT | TRBJ2-3 | few | TRBV6-4 | . | 14
CASRLDGAGELFF | TGTGCCAGCAGATTAGATGGGGCCGGGGAGCTGTTTTTT | TRBJ2-2 | many | TRBV2 | . | 13
CSARGTPDTQYF | TGCAGTGCTAGAGGGACGCCCGATACGCAGTATTTT | TRBJ2-3 | . | TRBV20-1 | . | 12
CSARTSGYTGELFF | TGCAGTGCAAGGACTAGCGGGTATACCGGGGAGCTGTTTTTT | TRBJ2-2 | many | TRBV20-1 | TRBD2 | 14
CASSPFAPVNEQFF | TGTGCCAGCAGCCCCTTTGCCCCCGTAAATGAGCAGTTCTTC | TRBJ2-1 | few | TRBV11-2 | . | 14
CASSPEAGWSYNEQFF | TGTGCCAGCAGTCCCGAAGCGGGGTGGTCCTACAATGAGCAGTTCTTC | TRBJ2-1 | few | TRBV12-3/TRBV12-4 | TRBD2 | 16
CASSVRDLGTQYF | TGTGCCAGCAGCGTCAGGGACTTGGGGACCCAGTACTTC | TRBJ2-5 | many | TRBV9 | . | 13
CSVVLQQETQYF | TGCAGCGTTGTGTTACAGCAAGAGACCCAGTACTTC | TRBJ2-5 | . | TRBV29-1 | . | 12
CASSPNGLAVQETQYF | TGTGCCAGCAGTCCCAACGGACTAGCGGTACAAGAGACCCAGTACTTC | TRBJ2-5 | . | TRBV27 | TRBD2 | 16
CASSFQGITDTQYF | TGTGCCAGCAGTTTCCAGGGGATCACAGATACGCAGTATTTT | TRBJ2-3 | many | TRBV12-3/TRBV12-4 | . | 14
CASSHLSTGSGNTIYF | TGTGCCAGCAGCCACCTCTCGACAGGTTCTGGAAACACCATATATTTT | TRBJ1-3 | . | TRBV14 | . | 16
CASTPTPTGVNTQYF | TGTGCCAGTACCCCGACTCCAACTGGAGTGAATACGCAGTATTTT | TRBJ2-3 | many | TRBV19 | . | 15
CASSLRPSGGRTDTQYF | TGTGCCAGCAGTTTAAGGCCTAGCGGGGGCCGCACAGATACGCAGTATTTT | TRBJ2-3 | few | TRBV27 | TRBD2 | 17
CSARQGSAIQETQYF | TGCAGTGCTAGGCAGGGTTCAGCCATCCAAGAGACCCAGTACTTC | TRBJ2-5 | . | TRBV20-1 | . | 15
CAISHAGVQETQYF | TGTGCCATCAGCCATGCCGGGGTCCAAGAGACCCAGTACTTC | TRBJ2-5 | once | TRBV5-8 | . | 14
CASSQASGGDAGTDTQYF | TGTGCCAGCAGCCAAGCTAGCGGGGGGGATGCCGGCACAGATACGCAGTATTTT | TRBJ2-3 | . | TRBV3-1 | TRBD2 | 18
CASRRQALNTEAFF | TGTGCCAGCAGAAGACAGGCCCTGAACACTGAAGCTTTCTTT | TRBJ1-1 | many | TRBV12-3/TRBV12-4 | . | 14
CASSSGSSTGELFF | TGTGCCAGCAGTTCAGGGAGTAGCACCGGGGAGCTGTTTTTT | TRBJ2-2 | . | TRBV12-3/TRBV12-4 | . | 14
CAFSRQRDASGRHQETQYF | TGTGCCTTCAGCCGACAGCGTGATGCTAGCGGGAGGCATCAAGAGACCCAGTACTTC | TRBJ2-5 | . | TRBV12-3/TRBV12-4 | TRBD2 | 19
CASSLGIAGRNNEQFF | TGCGCCAGCAGCTTGGGAATAGCGGGGAGAAATAATGAGCAGTTCTTC | TRBJ2-1 | few | TRBV5-1 | TRBD2 | 16
CSAPGGASGTDTQYF | TGCAGTGCCCCCGGGGGGGCCTCTGGCACAGATACGCAGTATTTT | TRBJ2-3 | many | TRBV20-1 | TRBD2 | 15
CSVEVQGASYNEQFF | TGCAGCGTTGAAGTACAGGGTGCATCCTACAATGAGCAGTTCTTC | TRBJ2-1 | . | TRBV29-1 | . | 15
CASSLPPAGGDTGELFF | TGCGCCAGCAGCTTACCCCCCGCGGGAGGGGACACCGGGGAGCTGTTTTTT | TRBJ2-2 | few | TRBV5-1 | TRBD2 | 17
CASSPGQGALDEQFF | TGTGCCAGCAGCCCCGGACAGGGGGCTCTTGATGAGCAGTTCTTC | TRBJ2-1 | . | TRBV7-7 | TRBD1 | 15
CASSYTIRVTANTGELFF | TGTGCCAGCAGCTATACGATTCGGGTGACCGCGAACACCGGGGAGCTGTTTTTT | TRBJ2-2 | many | TRBV14 | . | 18
CASSPYLTSGPSYEQYF | TGTGCCAGCAGCCCCTATCTTACTAGCGGACCTTCCTACGAGCAGTACTTC | TRBJ2-7 | many | TRBV5-5 | TRBD2 | 17
CASSYSISSGTTGELFF | TGTGCCAGCAGTTACTCGATCAGTAGCGGGACCACCGGGGAGCTGTTTTTT | TRBJ2-2 | few | TRBV6-5 | TRBD2 | 17
CASSLGMGLNEQFF | TGTGCCAGCAGCTTAGGGATGGGGCTTAATGAGCAGTTCTTC | TRBJ2-1 | few | TRBV7-9 | . | 14
CACSQTRGGSTYNEQFF | TGTGCCTGCAGCCAGACCCGAGGGGGTTCCACCTACAATGAGCAGTTCTTC | TRBJ2-1 | once | TRBV3-1 | . | 17
CASSEFRGNTGELFF | TGCGCCAGCAGTGAGTTCCGGGGGAACACCGGGGAGCTGTTTTTT | TRBJ2-2 | few | TRBV10-1 | . | 15
CASSLSSEAQYF | TGTGCCAGCAGTTTATCCTCTGAGGCCCAGTACTTC | TRBJ2-5 | many | TRBV12-3/TRBV12-4 | . | 12
CASSASGQLYNEQLF | TGCGCCAGCAGCGCCTCGGGACAGCTCTACAATGAGCAGCTCTTC | TRBJ2-1 | . | TRBV5-1 | TRBD1 | 15
CASSLASAYEQYF | TGTGCCAGCAGCTTAGCGTCAGCCTACGAGCAGTACTTC | TRBJ2-7 | few | TRBV7-9 | . | 13
CASSPERRDEKLFF | TGCGCCAGCAGCCCGGAACGGCGGGATGAAAAACTGTTTTTT | TRBJ1-4 | many | TRBV5-1 | . | 14
CASSLSYRRNTEAFF | TGTGCCAGCAGTTTAAGTTACAGGAGAAACACTGAAGCTTTCTTT | TRBJ1-1 | . | TRBV28 | . | 15
CAISESTQKNTEAFF | TGTGCCATCAGTGAGTCAACACAAAAGAACACTGAAGCTTTCTTT | TRBJ1-1 | few | TRBV10-3 | . | 15
CASSQDVGTNYGYTF | TGCGCCAGCAGCCAAGATGTTGGAACTAACTATGGCTACACCTTC | TRBJ1-2 | few | TRBV4-1 | . | 15
CASSSSGVRGTNEQFF | TGTGCCAGCAGCTCCTCGGGGGTGCGGGGGACCAATGAGCAGTTCTTC | TRBJ2-1 | . | TRBV7-6 | TRBD2 | 16
CASSLARLGTHNEQFF | TGTGCCAGCAGCTTAGCTAGACTAGGTACCCACAATGAGCAGTTCTTC | TRBJ2-1 | few | TRBV7-9 | . | 16
CASSFDRDTGELFF | TGTGCCAGCAGCTTCGACAGGGACACCGGGGAGCTGTTTTTT | TRBJ2-2 | few | TRBV7-3 | TRBD1 | 14
CASTPPGQDTTNEKLFF | TGTGCCAGCACTCCCCCGGGACAGGACACAACTAATGAAAAACTGTTTTTT | TRBJ1-4 | many | TRBV21-1 | . | 17
CASSQEFGLGGETQYF | TGTGCCAGCAGCCAAGAGTTTGGACTAGGAGGAGAGACCCAGTACTTC | TRBJ2-5 | . | TRBV3-1 | TRBD2 | 16
CTSSQDPGPYNEQFF | TGTACCAGCAGCCAAGACCCTGGCCCCTACAATGAGCAGTTCTTC | TRBJ2-1 | . | TRBV3-1 | . | 15
CASSPGQTALFYGYTF | TGTGCCAGCAGTCCGGGACAGACGGCCCTTTTCTATGGCTACACCTTC | TRBJ1-2 | few | TRBV5-5 | TRBD1 | 16
CASSSDSGTGVTGELFF | TGTGCCAGCAGTTCTGATTCCGGGACAGGGGTCACCGGGGAGCTGTTTTTT | TRBJ2-2 | many | TRBV6-5 | TRBD1 | 17
CASSPRDSQYF | TGTGCCAGCAGTCCCCGGGACAGCCAGTACTTC | TRBJ2-4 | few | TRBV12-3/TRBV12-4 | TRBD1 | 11